Presented here are 10 T cell receptor beta chains from one specimen sequenced in a study of shared clonotypes between healthy human individuals (dated by TCRdb to 2020 to 2021). The library was prepared using the immunoSEQ multiplex PCR assay. Imported from immuneACCESS, the table was reduced by TCRdb to in-frame sequences with V and J called. These copies leave out some clones; in studies compared against another copy, an unresolved V gene accounts for under half, and the cause of the remainder is not known. The sample profile shows over 1.4 million clones; approximately 97% of them were found once. The ten largest make up approximately 1.1% of the sample. The sample consisted of naive CD4+ T cells sorted from blood. The cell subset or site label, read with the paper, signifies: CD45RA+ positively selected. The receptors originated from a man younger than 40 in good health.

The chain is built from TRBV7-6 and TRBJ1-5, with TRBD1 identical over 7 bases. Germline assignment: CDR1 SGHVS and CDR2 FNYEAQ. Trimming took 5 bases from V and 9 from J; bases not matched to a gene: 13. This CDR3 has 15 residues. The CDR3 DNA follows: TGTGCCAGCAGCCCCTCGACAGGGAAGGGTGTGCCCCAGCATTTT. As protein: CASSPSTGKGVPQHF.

The chain recombines TRBV15 with TRBJ2-1, with 7 bases matching TRBD2. Losses at the gene ends were 1 base for V and 0 bases for J; bases not matched to a gene: 3. CDR1 is LNHNV, CDR2 YYDKDF, per germline (reference sequence). This CDR3 contains 16 residues. CDR3 loop: CATSRVGGSSYNEQFF. The CDR3 DNA reads TGTGCCACCAGCAGAGTGGGCGGGAGCTCCTACAATGAGCAGTTCTTC.

The J gene is TRBJ2-5, the V gene TRBV5-4; the D gene is possibly TRBD2 (5 bases). Trimming cost V 5 bases and J 4 bases, with 18 bases left between them. Germline V gives CDR1 SGHNT, CDR2 YYREEE (reference sequence). The CDR3 contains 15 residues. The CDR3 DNA sequence: TGTGCCAGCAGTCCTTTGCGGCGGGCTCCAGAGACCCAGTACTTC. Encoded protein: CASSPLRRAPETQYF.

The chain carries TRBV5-1 and TRBJ2-3, with 9 nucleotides matching TRBD1. Germline V gene data show CDR1 as SGHRS and CDR2 as YFSETQ. Trimming took 4 bases from V and 4 from J; bases not matched to a gene: 7. This CDR3 is built from 15 residues. The CDR3 nucleotides read TGCGCCAGCAGCCCGGGGGACAGGGTGCCAGATACGCAGTATTTT. Translating it yields CASSPGDRVPDTQYF.

The chain carries TRBV5-4 and TRBJ2-7; the match to TRBD2 covers 10 bases. V dropped 4 bases and J dropped 2; count of bases not matched to a gene: 6. The CDR3 is made up of 15 amino acids. Germline lookup yields CDR1 SGHNT and CDR2 YYREEE (reference sequence). DNA of the CDR3: TGTGCCAGCAGCAGCGGACTAGCGGAAGCCTACGAGCAGTACTTC. Protein product: CASSSGLAEAYEQYF.

The genes are TRBV5-1 and TRBJ2-7; D unresolved. The germline V gene has CDR1 SGHRS and CDR2 YFSETQ. The CDR3 sequence is 14 residues long. The ends were cut back, 0 bases at V and 3 bases at J, with 10 bases in the middle. The DNA of the CDR3 is TGCGCCAGCAGCTTGGCCAACGGTGGCTACGAGCAGTACTTC. Translated: CASSLANGGYEQYF.

This clone has a single count. The chain recombines TRBV29-1 with TRBJ2-3; 8 bases align to TRBD1. The ends lost 1 base at V and 7 bases at J; junction bases unmatched: 4. The CDR3 covers 13 residues. Germline V lookup: CDR1 SQVTM, CDR2 ANQGSEA. The CDR3 loop is CSVEGGQVYTQYF. CDR3 nucleotides: TGCAGCGTTGAAGGGGGACAGGTCTATACGCAGTATTTT.

The V call is TRBV7-2, the J call TRBJ2-7; 16 nucleotides align to TRBD2. Trimming took 5 bases from V and 2 from J; bases not matched to a gene: 12. Germline V CDR1 and CDR2: SGHTA, FQGNSA. CDR3 length: 19 residues. This chain's CDR3 is CASSPTGTSGRGRTYEQYF. CDR3 in DNA: TGTGCCAGCAGCCCTACGGGGACTAGCGGGAGGGGTAGGACCTACGAGCAGTACTTC.

The rearrangement uses TRBV27 and TRBJ1-5; perhaps TRBD1 as D (5 bases). The CDR3 has 18 residues. V lost 3 bases and J lost 5, with 23 bases in between. Germline-derived CDR1 and CDR2 are MNHEY and SMNVEV (reference sequence). The CDR3: CASSFAGTRKSVHQPQHF. The DNA for the CDR3 is TGTGCCAGCAGTTTCGCCGGGACTCGGAAGTCGGTGCATCAGCCCCAGCATTTT.

A single count supports this clone. The V call is TRBV28, the J call TRBJ2-7; the match to TRBD2 covers 8 bases. The CDR3 is 15 residues long. Per germline, CDR1 MDHEN and CDR2 SYDVKM. After removal of 6 bases from V and 2 bases from J, the junction contained 9 bases not matched to a gene. CDR3 residues: CASSVSAGAPYEQYF. In nucleotides, the CDR3 is TGTGCCAGCAGCGTATCAGCGGGAGCCCCCTACGAGCAGTACTTC.